This TCR beta chain was recovered during a study of blood T cell repertoires in COVID-19. As for the study in general: PBMCs, B-cell-depleted T cells, or T cells were the source of the cDNA or gDNA that made up the material.

The method was immunoSEQ multiplex PCR; TCRdb's version includes in-frame clones alone and lacks a portion of them. The table lists about 81,000 clones, around 90% of them singletons. Germline lookup yields CDR1 SGHRS and CDR2 YFSETQ. CDR3 length: 15 residues. The trim removed 4 bases at V and 0 bases at J, leaving 6 bases unmatched. The TCR originated in a woman aged 80 or older with acute or convalescent COVID-19. The chain joins TRBV5-1 to TRBJ1-2; TRBD1 agrees at 7 bases. The sequencing sample was made of peripheral blood. The CDR3: CASSRGQLPNYGYTF. The CDR3 DNA sequence: TGCGCCAGCAGCCGGGGACAGCTACCTAACTATGGCTACACCTTC.